What follows are 9 T cell receptor beta chains derived from one specimen sequenced in a study of blood T cell repertoires in COVID-19. Assay: immunoSEQ multiplex PCR; the TCRdb copy retains only in-frame clones and omits some. The sample lists about 270,000 clones, roughly 86% occurring once. Sequencing was performed on peripheral blood. These receptors came from a man aged 35-49 years who had recovered from COVID-19.

The chain links TRBV6-5 to TRBJ1-1; D unresolved. This CDR3 is built from 13 residues. Trimming shortened V by 5 bases and J by 3 bases, and 10 bases separated the two germline ends. Germline V gives CDR1 MNHEY, CDR2 SVGAGI. DNA for the CDR3: TGTGCCAGCAGTCTTCGCCAGGACACTGAAGCTTTCTTT. Its protein is CASSLRQDTEAFF.

V gene TRBV30 combines with J gene TRBJ2-3; perhaps TRBD1 as D (6 bases). Germline V lookup: CDR1 GTSNPN, CDR2 SVGIG (reference sequence). This CDR3 comprises 15 residues. V gave up 0 bases and J gave up 0 bases, with 10 bases separating them. The CDR3 sequence: CAWSVGTGSTDTQYF. The CDR3 DNA reads as TGTGCCTGGAGTGTAGGTACAGGGAGCACAGATACGCAGTATTTT. Drawing the rest from reference TRBV30 and TRBJ2-3, the complete variable domain is SQTIHQWPATLVQPVGSPLSLECTVEGTSNPNLYWYRQAAGRGLQLLFYSVGIGQISSEVPQNLSASRPQDRQFILSSKKLLLSDSGFYLCAWSVGTGSTDTQYFGPGTRLTVL.

This rearrangement joins TRBV10-3 to TRBJ2-1, with D possibly being TRBD2 (7 bases). Trimming stripped 11 bases from V and 5 bases from J, with 19 bases between. Germline V gene lookup returns CDR1 ENHRY and CDR2 SYGVKD. The CDR3 spans 14 residues. The CDR3 DNA sequence: TGTGCCGCTCGAGGGGGGGAAACCCACAATGAGCAGTTCTTC. Residues: CAARGGETHNEQFF.

The J gene is TRBJ2-1, the V gene TRBV5-1, with 13 bases lining up with TRBD2. This CDR3 is 18 amino acids long. J gave up 3 bases and V 4 bases, and 10 bases lay outside the gene matches. Germline assignment: CDR1 SGHRS and CDR2 YFSETQ. The CDR3 DNA sequence: TGCGCCAGCAGCCCTCGGACTAGCGGGAGTACGATCTACAATGAGCAGTTCTTC. Protein product: CASSPRTSGSTIYNEQFF.

The rearrangement links TRBV6-5 to TRBJ2-7, with 9 bases that match TRBD1. Losses at the gene ends were 4 bases for V and 2 bases for J; bases not matched to a gene: 3. The CDR3 covers 14 residues. Germline CDR1 MNHEY, CDR2 SVGAGI. The CDR3 protein is CASSFRTGAYEQYF. CDR3 coding DNA: TGTGCCAGCAGTTTTCGGACAGGGGCCTACGAGCAGTACTTC.

This rearrangement joins TRBV12-5 to TRBJ1-2, with 7 bases identical to TRBD1. The V gene end was trimmed by 5 bases and the J gene end by 2 bases; junction bases not matched to a gene: 8. CDR3 length: 15 amino acids. Germline CDR1 is LGHNT and CDR2 is FRNRAP. The CDR3 here is CASGTTGALNYGYTF. CDR3 DNA sequence: TGTGCTAGTGGTACCACAGGGGCCCTAAACTATGGCTACACCTTC.

The chain has TRBV20-1 and TRBJ1-3, with no clear D. Germline CDR1 and CDR2: DFQATT and SNEGSKA (reference sequence). Between the trimmed V and J ends, which lost 3 bases and 2 bases, there was a span of 5 bases. This CDR3 has 12 residues. CDR3 bases: TGCAGTGCTAGTGGGCCTGGAAACACCATATATTTT. Residues: CSASGPGNTIYF.

The genes are TRBV2 and TRBJ2-1; 9 bases align to TRBD2. V shed 1 base, J shed 9 bases, and the junction held 4 bases outside the gene matches. The CDR3 has 14 amino acids. Germline V lookup: CDR1 SNHLY, CDR2 FYNNEI. The DNA of the CDR3 is TGTGCCAGCAGTGAAGGGGGACTAGCTCCTGAGCAGTTCTTC. It codes for CASSEGGLAPEQFF.

V and J are TRBV6-2 or TRBV6-3 and TRBJ1-5, with 7 bases matching TRBD1. The V segment lost 6 bases and the J segment 6 bases; nucleotides outside the gene matches: 20. The CDR3 is 18 amino acids. The germline V gene encodes CDR1 MNHEY and CDR2 SVGEGT. In DNA form, the CDR3 reads TGTGCCAGCAGCCCTTACAAGGGGGCTGCAGGTGTGAGTCAGCCCCAGCATTTT. This codes for CASSPYKGAAGVSQPQHF.